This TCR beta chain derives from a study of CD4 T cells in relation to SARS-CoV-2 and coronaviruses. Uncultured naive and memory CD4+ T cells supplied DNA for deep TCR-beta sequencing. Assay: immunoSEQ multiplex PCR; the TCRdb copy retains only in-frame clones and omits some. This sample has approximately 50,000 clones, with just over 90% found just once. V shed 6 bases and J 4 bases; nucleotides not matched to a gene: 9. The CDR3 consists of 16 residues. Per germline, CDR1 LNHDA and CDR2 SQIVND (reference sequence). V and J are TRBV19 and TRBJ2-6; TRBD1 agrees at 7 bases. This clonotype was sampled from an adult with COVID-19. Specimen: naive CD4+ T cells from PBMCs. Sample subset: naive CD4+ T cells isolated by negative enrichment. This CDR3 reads CASRPDRAYGANVLTF. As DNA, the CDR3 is TGTGCCAGTAGGCCTGACAGGGCTTACGGGGCCAACGTCCTGACTTTC.